This TCR beta chain derives from a study of CD8 T cells in Susac syndrome. With random hexamers, reverse transcription was performed on about 0.45 to 1 ug of RNA. MiXCR, run by TCRdb on the immunoSEQ multiplex PCR reads, gives a single entry per CDR3 protein. The table has about 300,000 distinct CDR3 sequences, 75% to 85% seen once. About this clonotype: Its antigen is not identified.

The trim removed 3 bases at V and 3 bases at J, leaving 4 bases unmatched. The CDR3 consists of 13 residues. The germline CDR1 and CDR2 sequences are GTSNPN and SVGIG (reference sequence). Study-level results: The study acknowledged a relatively small number of individuals in its TCR sequencing and HLA analysis.

The chain employs TRBV30 and TRBJ1-1; 7 nucleotides agree with TRBD1. The sample was CD8+ T cells from PBMCs. This TCR was sampled from a human donor with multiple sclerosis. The CDR3 sequence: CAWRTGDDTEAFF. CDR3 sequence (DNA): TGTGCCTGGAGAACAGGGGACGACACTGAAGCTTTCTTT.